This T cell receptor (beta chain) was captured in a study of Graves' ophthalmopathy and Graves' hyperthyroidism. Transcripts of RNA were the source for amplifying TCR beta CDR3 regions. Amplification began with first-round RT-PCR using HTBI primers, then second-round multiplex PCR was performed. TCRdb re-called the multiplex PCR reads through MiXCR, storing one row per CDR3 protein. Here the sample spans 650,000 to 900,000 distinct CDR3 sequences, around 40% being singletons. CDR3 length: 11 amino acids. Germline V gene sequence: CDR1 DFQATT, CDR2 SNEGSKA (reference sequence). The chain links TRBV20-1 to TRBJ2-7; D is unresolved. The J call is doubtful: the DNA matches TRBJ2-1 better. The clonotype was recovered from an adult man with Graves' ophthalmopathy. The sequenced sample consisted of peripheral blood. The CDR3 is CSARDSGQQFF. The CDR3 DNA sequence: TGCAGTGCTAGAGATTCAGGACAGCAGTTCTTC.